This TCR beta chain derives from a study of tumor-infiltrating lymphocytes in primary liver carcinoma. Study at large: The tumors, T1-T3 N0M0 lesions, were 4.2 to 10 cm across.

Production of TCR beta cDNA used approximately 480 ng total RNA together with a constant-region primer. What produced the TCR beta libraries was three nested multiplex PCR rounds using slightly modified ARM-PCR. The study ran its first two PCR rounds for approximately 10 cycles each, using TRBV1-TRBV30 forward primers and a C-beta reverse primer. TCRdb passed the multiplex PCR reads through MiXCR, listing each CDR3 protein once. Of more than 45,000 distinct CDR3 sequences listed, around 77% are singletons. Co-extraction of both nucleic acids (RNA and DNA) used roughly 18-32 mg of unsorted bulk tissue. In the case of this clonotype: The junction departs from germline at one end; a sequencing error may be responsible.

The CDR3 has 17 amino acids. Germline lookup yields CDR1 ENHRY and CDR2 SYGVKD. Sequencing was done on a sample of liver tumor tissue from sampling region 5. Subset meaning: tumor region T5, tumor centre. The gene calls are TRBV10-3 and TRBJ1-1; TRBD1 matches 12 bases. The clonotype originates from a man in his forties with primary liver carcinoma and hepatitis B virus infection. Here the CDR3 DNA reads TGTGCCATCAGTGAGTGGGACAGGGGGCCGATCGATACTGAAGCTTTCTTC. It yields the protein CAISEWDRGPIDTEAFF.